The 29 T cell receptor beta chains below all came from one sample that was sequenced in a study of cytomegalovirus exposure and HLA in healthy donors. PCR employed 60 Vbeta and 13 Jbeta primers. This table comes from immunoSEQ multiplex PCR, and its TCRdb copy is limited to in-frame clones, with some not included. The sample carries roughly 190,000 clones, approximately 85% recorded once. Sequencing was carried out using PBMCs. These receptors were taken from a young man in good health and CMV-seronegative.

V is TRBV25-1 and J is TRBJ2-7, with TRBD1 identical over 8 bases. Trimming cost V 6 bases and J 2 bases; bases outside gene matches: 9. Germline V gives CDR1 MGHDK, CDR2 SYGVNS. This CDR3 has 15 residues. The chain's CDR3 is CASSGYGQGAYEQYF. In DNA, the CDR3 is TGTGCCAGCAGCGGTTACGGACAGGGCGCCTACGAGCAGTACTTC.

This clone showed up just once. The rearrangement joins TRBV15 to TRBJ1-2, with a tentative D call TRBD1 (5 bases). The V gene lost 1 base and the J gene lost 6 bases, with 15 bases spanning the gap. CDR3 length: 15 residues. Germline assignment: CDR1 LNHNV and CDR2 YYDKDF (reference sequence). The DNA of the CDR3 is TGTGCCACCAGCAGAGCCTCACAGGTTAAGGATGGCTACACCTTC. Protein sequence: CATSRASQVKDGYTF.

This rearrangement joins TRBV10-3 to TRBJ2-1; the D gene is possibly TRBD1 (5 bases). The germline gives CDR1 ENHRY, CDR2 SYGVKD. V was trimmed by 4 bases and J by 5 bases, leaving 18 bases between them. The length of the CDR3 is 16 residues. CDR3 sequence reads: CAISVILGDSNNEQFF. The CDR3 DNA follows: TGTGCCATCAGTGTGATATTAGGTGACAGTAACAATGAGCAGTTCTTC.

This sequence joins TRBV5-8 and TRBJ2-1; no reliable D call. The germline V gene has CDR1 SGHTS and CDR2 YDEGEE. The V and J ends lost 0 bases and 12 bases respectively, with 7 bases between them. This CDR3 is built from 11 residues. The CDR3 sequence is CASSLATGQFF. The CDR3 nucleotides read TGTGCCAGCAGCTTGGCGACGGGGCAGTTCTTC. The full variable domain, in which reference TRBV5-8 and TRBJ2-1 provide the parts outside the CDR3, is EAGVTQSPTHLIKTRGQQATLRCSPISGHTSVYWYQQALGLGLQFLLWYDEGEERNRGNFPPRFSGRQFPNYSSELNVNALELEDSALYLCASSLATGQFFGPGTRLTVL.

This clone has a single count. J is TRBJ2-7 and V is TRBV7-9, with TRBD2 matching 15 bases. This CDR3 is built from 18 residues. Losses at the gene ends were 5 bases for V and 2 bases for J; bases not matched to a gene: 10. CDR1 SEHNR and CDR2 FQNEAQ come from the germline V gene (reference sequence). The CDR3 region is CASSRPGLAGGLTYEQYF. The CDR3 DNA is TGTGCCAGCAGCCGCCCGGGACTAGCGGGAGGACTAACCTACGAGCAGTACTTC.

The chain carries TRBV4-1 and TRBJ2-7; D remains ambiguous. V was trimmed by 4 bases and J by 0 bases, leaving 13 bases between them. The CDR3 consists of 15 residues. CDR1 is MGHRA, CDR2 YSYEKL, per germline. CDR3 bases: TGCGCCAGCAGCCCCGTTGGAGTAAGCTCCTACGAGCAGTACTTC. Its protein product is CASSPVGVSSYEQYF.

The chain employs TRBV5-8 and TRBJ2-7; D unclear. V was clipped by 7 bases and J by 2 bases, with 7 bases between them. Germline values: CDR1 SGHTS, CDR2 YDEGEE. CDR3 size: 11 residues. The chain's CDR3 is CASSVTYEQYF. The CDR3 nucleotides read TGTGCCAGCTCCGTTACCTACGAGCAGTACTTC.

CDR3 loop: CAWSSRQARSTDTQYF. In DNA form, the CDR3 reads TGTGCCTGGAGCTCCCGACAGGCTAGGAGCACAGATACGCAGTATTTT. The rearrangement links TRBV30 to TRBJ2-3, with D possibly matching TRBD1 (6 bases). Looked up from germline, CDR1 is GTSNPN and CDR2 is SVGIG (reference sequence). This CDR3 is 16 amino acids long. Trimming pared 3 bases from V and 0 bases from J, leaving 16 bases between.

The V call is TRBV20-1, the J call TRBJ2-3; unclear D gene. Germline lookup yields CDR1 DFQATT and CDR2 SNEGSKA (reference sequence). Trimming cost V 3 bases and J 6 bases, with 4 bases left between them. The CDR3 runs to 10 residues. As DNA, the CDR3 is TGCAGTGCTAGTCGGGATACGCAGTATTTT. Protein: CSASRDTQYF.

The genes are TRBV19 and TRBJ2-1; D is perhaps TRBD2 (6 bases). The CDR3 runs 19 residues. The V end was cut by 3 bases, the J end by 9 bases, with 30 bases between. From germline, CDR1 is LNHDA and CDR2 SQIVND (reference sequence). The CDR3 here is CASSIWDSRRGARYLEQFF. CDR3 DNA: TGTGCCAGTAGTATTTGGGATAGCCGACGCGGGGCAAGATATCTTGAGCAGTTCTTC.

The CDR3 DNA reads as TGTGCCACCAGCAGAGATCGCCCTGACAGGGGGCTGGGCTCCTACGAGCAGTACTTC. Protein sequence: CATSRDRPDRGLGSYEQYF. The genes are TRBV15 and TRBJ2-7; TRBD1 agrees at 10 bases. Trimming cost V 0 bases and J 0 bases; bases outside gene matches: 11. CDR3 size: 19 residues. Germline assignment: CDR1 LNHNV and CDR2 YYDKDF (reference sequence). Supplemented by reference TRBV15 and TRBJ2-7, the full variable domain reads DAMVIQNPRYQVTQFGKPVTLSCSQTLNHNVMYWYQQKSSQAPKLLFHYYDKDFNNEADTPDNFQSRRPNTSFCFLDIRSPGLGDTAMYLCATSRDRPDRGLGSYEQYFGPGTRLTVT.

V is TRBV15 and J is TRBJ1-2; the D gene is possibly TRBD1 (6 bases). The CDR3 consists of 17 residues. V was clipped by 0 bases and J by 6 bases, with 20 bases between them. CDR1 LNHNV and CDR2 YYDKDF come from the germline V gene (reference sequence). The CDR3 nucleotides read TGTGCCACCAGCAGAGATAGGGCAGGGGTGGTAGAGGATGGCTACACCTTC. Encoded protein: CATSRDRAGVVEDGYTF.

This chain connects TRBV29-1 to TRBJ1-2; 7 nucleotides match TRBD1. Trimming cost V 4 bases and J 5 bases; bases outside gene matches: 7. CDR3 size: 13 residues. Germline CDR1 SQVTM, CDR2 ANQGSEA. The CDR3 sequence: CSVVGGTEYGYTF. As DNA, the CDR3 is TGCAGCGTTGTTGGCGGGACAGAATATGGCTACACCTTC.

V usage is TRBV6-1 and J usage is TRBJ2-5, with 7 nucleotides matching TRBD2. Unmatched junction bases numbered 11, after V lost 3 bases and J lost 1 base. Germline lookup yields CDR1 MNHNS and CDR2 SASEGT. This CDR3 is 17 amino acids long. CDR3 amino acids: CASSDQPGGGFQETQYF. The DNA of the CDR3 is TGTGCCAGCAGTGACCAACCGGGCGGGGGTTTCCAAGAGACCCAGTACTTC.

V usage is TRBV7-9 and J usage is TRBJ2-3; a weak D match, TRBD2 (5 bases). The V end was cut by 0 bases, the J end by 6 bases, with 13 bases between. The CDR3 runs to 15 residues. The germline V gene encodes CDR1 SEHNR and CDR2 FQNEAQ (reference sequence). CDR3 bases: TGTGCCAGCAGCTTAGCGGGCGGGCTGGGGGATACGCAGTATTTT. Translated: CASSLAGGLGDTQYF.

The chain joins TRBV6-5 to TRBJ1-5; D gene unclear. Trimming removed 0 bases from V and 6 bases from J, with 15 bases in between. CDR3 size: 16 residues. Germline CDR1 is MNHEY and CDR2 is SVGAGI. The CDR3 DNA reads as TGTGCCAGCAGTTACTCGAGTCCACTCCGGGGTCAGCCCCAGCATTTT. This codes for CASSYSSPLRGQPQHF.

The CDR3 coding sequence is TGTGCCAGCAGTGAAGAGAGGGCCCCAGAGTATTTT. As protein: CASSEERAPEYF. V is TRBV6-1 and J is TRBJ2-3; possibly TRBD2 for D (5 bases). Trimming cost V 1 base and J 13 bases, with 12 bases left between them. This CDR3 spans 12 amino acids. Germline V gene sequence: CDR1 MNHNS, CDR2 SASEGT.

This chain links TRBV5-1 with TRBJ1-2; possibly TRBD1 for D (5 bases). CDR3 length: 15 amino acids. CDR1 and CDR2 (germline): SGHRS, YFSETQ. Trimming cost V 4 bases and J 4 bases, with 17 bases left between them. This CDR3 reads CASSPDTSAPYGYTF. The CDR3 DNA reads TGCGCCAGCAGCCCGGACACATCCGCCCCCTATGGCTACACCTTC.

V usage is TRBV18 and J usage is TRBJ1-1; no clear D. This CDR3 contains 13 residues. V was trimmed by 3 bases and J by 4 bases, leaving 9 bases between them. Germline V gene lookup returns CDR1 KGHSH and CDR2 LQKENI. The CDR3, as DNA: TGTGCCAGCTCACCCGGGTTGAGCACTGAAGCTTTCTTT. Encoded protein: CASSPGLSTEAFF.

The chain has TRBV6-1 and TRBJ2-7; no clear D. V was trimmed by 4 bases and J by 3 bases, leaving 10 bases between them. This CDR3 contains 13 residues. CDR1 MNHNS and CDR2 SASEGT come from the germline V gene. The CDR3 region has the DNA TGTGCCAGCAGTGTTGGAGACCACTACGAGCAGTACTTC. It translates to CASSVGDHYEQYF.

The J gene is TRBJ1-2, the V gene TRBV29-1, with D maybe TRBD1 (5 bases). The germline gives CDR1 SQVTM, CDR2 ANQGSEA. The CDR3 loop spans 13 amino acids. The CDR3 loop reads CGTPVGASWGYTF. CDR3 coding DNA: TGCGGAACCCCGGTTGGGGCATCATGGGGCTACACCTTC.

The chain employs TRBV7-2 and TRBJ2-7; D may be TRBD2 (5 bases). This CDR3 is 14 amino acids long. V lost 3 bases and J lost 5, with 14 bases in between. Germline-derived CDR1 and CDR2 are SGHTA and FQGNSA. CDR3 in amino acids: CASSFTLAGHEQYF. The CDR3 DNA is TGTGCCAGCAGCTTTACTCTCGCGGGCCACGAGCAGTACTTC.

CDR3 coding DNA: TGTGCCAGCAGCTTAGGGGGCGAGCAGTACTTC. Protein product: CASSLGGEQYF. The V and J genes are TRBV5-4 and TRBJ2-7; D possibly corresponds to TRBD1 (6 bases). The CDR3 loop spans 11 amino acids. CDR1 is SGHNT and CDR2 is YYREEE in the germline V gene (reference sequence). The germline V and J ends were trimmed by 2 bases and 6 bases, with 6 bases remaining between them.

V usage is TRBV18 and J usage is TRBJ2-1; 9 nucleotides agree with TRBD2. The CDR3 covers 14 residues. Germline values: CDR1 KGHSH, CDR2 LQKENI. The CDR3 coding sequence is TGTGCAGCGAGGGCTAGCGGGATTGACAATGAGCAGTTCTTC. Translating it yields CAARASGIDNEQFF. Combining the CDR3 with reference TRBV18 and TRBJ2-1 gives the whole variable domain NAGVMQNPRHLVRRRGQEARLRCSPMKGHSHVYWYRQLPEEGLKFMVYLQKENIIDESGMPKERFSAEFPKEGPSILRIQQVVRGDSAAYFCAARASGIDNEQFFGPGTRLTVL.

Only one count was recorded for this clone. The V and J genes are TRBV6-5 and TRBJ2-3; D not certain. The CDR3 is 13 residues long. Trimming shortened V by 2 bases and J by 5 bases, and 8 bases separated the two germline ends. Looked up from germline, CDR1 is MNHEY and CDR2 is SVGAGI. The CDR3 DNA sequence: TGTGCCAGCAGTTACGGAAACAGAGATACGCAGTATTTT. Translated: CASSYGNRDTQYF.

CDR3 sequence reads: CASSEDISGANVLTF. The CDR3 DNA reads as TGTGCCAGCAGTGAGGACATCTCTGGGGCCAACGTCCTGACTTTC. The chain is built from TRBV6-4 and TRBJ2-6, with D maybe TRBD1 (5 bases). Looked up from germline, CDR1 is MRHNA and CDR2 is SNTAGT. The V and J ends lost 3 bases and 0 bases respectively, with 6 bases between them. The CDR3 is 15 residues long.

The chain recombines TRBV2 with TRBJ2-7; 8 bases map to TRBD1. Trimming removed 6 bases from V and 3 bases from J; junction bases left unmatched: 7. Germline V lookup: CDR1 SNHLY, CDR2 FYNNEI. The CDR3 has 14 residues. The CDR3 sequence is CASRQGDLVYEQYF. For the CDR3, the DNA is TGTGCCAGCAGACAGGGGGACCTTGTCTACGAGCAGTACTTC.

The CDR3 DNA reads as TGTGCCAGCAGGGACTCACTCGGGGGGACCCAGTACTTC. It translates to CASRDSLGGTQYF. This chain uses TRBV6-1 with TRBJ2-5; perhaps TRBD2 as D (6 bases). Trimming removed 6 bases from V and 7 bases from J, with 15 bases in between. Germline assignment: CDR1 MNHNS and CDR2 SASEGT. This CDR3 region has 13 residues.

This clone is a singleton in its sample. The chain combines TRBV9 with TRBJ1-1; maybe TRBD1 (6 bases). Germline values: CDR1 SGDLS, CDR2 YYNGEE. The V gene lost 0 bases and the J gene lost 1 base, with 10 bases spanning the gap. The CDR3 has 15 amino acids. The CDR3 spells CASSVVGHQNTEAFF. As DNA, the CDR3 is TGTGCCAGCAGCGTAGTGGGACACCAGAACACTGAAGCTTTCTTT.